These 25 T cell receptor beta chains were sequenced from one sample in a study of blood T cell repertoires in COVID-19 (dated by TCRdb to the early 2020s). Libraries came from the immunoSEQ multiplex PCR assay. Held by TCRdb, this immuneACCESS table contains in-frame sequences only and omits some clones. Under half of the omission traces to an unresolved V gene where checked; the cause of the rest is unknown. The sample yields 150,000 to 200,000 clones; just under 90% were counted once. The top ten hold under 13% of the sample. The sample comprised peripheral blood. All receptors derive from a woman in her 70s with COVID-19, enrolled during active disease.

The chain joins TRBV6-5 to TRBJ1-6; perhaps TRBD1 as D (5 bases). Germline V gives CDR1 MNHEY, CDR2 SVGAGI. The V gene lost 8 bases and the J gene lost 11 bases, with 19 bases spanning the gap. The CDR3 contains 14 residues. The CDR3 sequence is CASGFGTRGTPLHF. CDR3 DNA sequence: TGTGCCAGCGGCTTCGGGACTAGGGGTACACCCCTCCACTTT.

The CDR3 here is CASSVNREYYEQYF. The CDR3 DNA follows: TGTGCCAGCAGCGTTAACAGGGAATACTACGAGCAGTACTTC. The chain recombines TRBV5-4 with TRBJ2-7; D is perhaps TRBD1 (6 bases). The germline V gene has CDR1 SGHNT and CDR2 YYREEE (reference sequence). Trimming stripped 4 bases from V and 3 bases from J, with 14 bases between. The CDR3 is 14 amino acids.

This chain joins TRBV2 and TRBJ1-6, with D perhaps matching TRBD1 (6 bases). The CDR3 has 13 residues. The germline V gene has CDR1 SNHLY and CDR2 FYNNEI. The ends were cut back, 6 bases at V and 7 bases at J, with 10 bases in the middle. CDR3 region: CASRADRNSPLHF. The CDR3 DNA follows: TGTGCCAGCAGAGCAGACAGGAATTCACCCCTCCACTTT.

The chain combines TRBV6-5 with TRBJ1-1, with TRBD1 identical over 7 bases. The V and J ends lost 4 bases and 3 bases, in that order; junction bases with no gene match: 5. Germline V lookup: CDR1 MNHEY, CDR2 SVGAGI. The CDR3 length is 14 residues. The CDR3 bases are TGTGCCAGCAGTTCCAACAGGGGTGACACTGAAGCTTTCTTT. Translating it yields CASSSNRGDTEAFF.

This clone was found a few times. The rearrangement links TRBV6-5 to TRBJ1-1; D gene unclear. Trimming took 2 bases from V and 3 from J, leaving 10 bases between them. The CDR3 covers 14 residues. In germline, CDR1 is MNHEY, CDR2 SVGAGI. The CDR3: CASSYPPSDTEAFF. The CDR3 bases are TGTGCCAGCAGTTACCCCCCGTCGGACACTGAAGCTTTCTTT.

The CDR3 spells CASSYLGAHTGELFF. Written as DNA, the CDR3 is TGTGCCAGCAGTTACCTGGGGGCGCACACCGGGGAGCTGTTTTTT. The V call is TRBV6-2 or TRBV6-3, the J call TRBJ2-2, with D possibly matching TRBD1 (6 bases). The CDR3 is 15 amino acids. Germline loops: CDR1 MNHEY, CDR2 SVGEGT. V lost 2 bases and J 3 bases, leaving 10 bases between the germline ends.

This clone was counted between two and nine times. The chain is built from TRBV21-1 and TRBJ1-6. TRBV21-1 is a pseudogene. This CDR3 contains 18 residues. The CDR3 spells CASSRVYARSSYNSPLHF. The DNA of the CDR3 is TGTGCCAGCAGCCGAGTTTACGCACGAAGCTCCTATAATTCACCCCTCCACTTT.

CDR3 in DNA: TGTGCCAGCAGCTTACAGGGACTAGCGGGGGGAGGCGAGACCCAGTACTTC. This gives the protein CASSLQGLAGGGETQYF. The V gene is TRBV13, the J gene TRBJ2-5; 15 bases agree with TRBD2. V lost 2 bases and J lost 5; bases outside the gene matches: 6. This CDR3 is built from 17 residues. From germline, CDR1 is PRHDT and CDR2 FYEKMQ (reference sequence).

The chain combines TRBV6-2 or TRBV6-3 with TRBJ2-2; TRBD1 might be the D (5 bases). The CDR3 runs to 12 residues. V was shortened by 5 bases and J by 7 bases, with 8 bases between the two germline ends. Looked up from germline, CDR1 is MNHEY and CDR2 is SVGEGT. CDR3 residues: CASSRGFGELFF. The CDR3 bases are TGTGCCAGCAGTAGGGGATTCGGGGAGCTGTTTTTT.

This chain joins TRBV5-4 and TRBJ2-5; 13 nucleotides line up with TRBD2. Germline V gene lookup returns CDR1 SGHNT and CDR2 YYREEE (reference sequence). The V and J ends lost 4 bases and 5 bases, in that order; junction bases with no gene match: 8. The CDR3 is made up of 16 amino acids. The CDR3 protein is CASSGTSGGARETQYF. DNA for the CDR3: TGTGCCAGCAGCGGTACTAGCGGGGGGGCCCGGGAGACCCAGTACTTC.

The chain is built from TRBV7-9 and TRBJ1-4; D unclear. Per the germline V gene, CDR1 is SEHNR and CDR2 is FQNEAQ (reference sequence). This CDR3 region has 19 residues. V was clipped by 3 bases and J by 8 bases, with 28 bases between them. Written as DNA, the CDR3 is TGTGCCAGCAGCTTGGGATCTATCGGCATCGTGGACTCCTGGGAAAAACTGTTTTTT. Its protein is CASSLGSIGIVDSWEKLFF.

This sequence joins TRBV14 and TRBJ1-6, with D possibly being TRBD1 (6 bases). Per germline, CDR1 SGHDN and CDR2 FVKESK. The CDR3 has 18 residues. The germline V and J ends were trimmed by 0 bases and 4 bases, with 16 bases remaining between them. In nucleotides, the CDR3 is TGTGCCAGCAGCCAAGAGGCGCGGGGGCTCGGTTATAATTCACCCCTCCACTTT. The encoded protein is CASSQEARGLGYNSPLHF.

This clone was picked up one time. V and J are TRBV29-1 and TRBJ1-1, with TRBD1 matching over 7 bases. Germline CDR1 is SQVTM and CDR2 is ANQGSEA. Trimming took 4 bases from V and 12 from J; bases not matched to a gene: 8. The CDR3 extends over 11 amino acids. The CDR3 loop is CSVVEGGVTFF. CDR3 DNA: TGCAGCGTTGTTGAAGGGGGCGTAACTTTCTTT. The whole variable domain, remainder taken from reference TRBV29-1 and TRBJ1-1, is SAVISQKPSRDICQRGTSLTIQCQVDSQVTMMFWYRQQPGQSLTLIATANQGSEATYESGFVIDKFPISRPNLTFSTLTVSNMSPEDSSIYLCSVVEGGVTFFGQGTRLTVV.

The V gene is TRBV9, the J gene TRBJ1-2; a weak D match, TRBD1 (5 bases). Trimming took off 1 base at V and 5 bases at J, with 12 bases between the two ends. Per germline, CDR1 SGDLS and CDR2 YYNGEE. This CDR3 is 14 amino acids long. The CDR3 sequence: CASSVSTATYGYTF. In DNA, the CDR3 is TGTGCCAGCAGCGTATCGACAGCTACTTATGGCTACACCTTC.

This chain joins TRBV6-5 and TRBJ2-7, with 9 bases that match TRBD1. The germline V gene encodes CDR1 MNHEY and CDR2 SVGAGI. The CDR3 extends over 16 amino acids. The J segment lost 3 bases and the V segment lost 2 bases, leaving 8 bases of the junction unmatched. This CDR3 reads CASSYPKGTGRYEQYF. As DNA, the CDR3 is TGTGCCAGCAGTTACCCGAAGGGGACAGGGCGCTACGAGCAGTACTTC.

The genes are TRBV9 and TRBJ1-2; D is undetermined. Germline lookup yields CDR1 SGDLS and CDR2 YYNGEE. V lost 4 bases and J lost 4, with 11 bases in between. There are 13 residues in the CDR3. CDR3 region: CASSPRGGYGYTF. In DNA, the CDR3 is TGTGCCAGCAGCCCACGTGGAGGCTATGGCTACACCTTC.

V and J are TRBV5-4 and TRBJ2-1, with 11 bases lining up with TRBD2. This CDR3 region has 17 residues. Per germline, CDR1 SGHNT and CDR2 YYREEE (reference sequence). V lost 3 bases to trimming and J lost 4 bases; unmatched junction nucleotides: 9. CDR3 nucleotide sequence: TGTGCCAGCAGCTCGGACCGACTAGCGGGAACATACAATGAGCAGTTCTTC. Translation gives CASSSDRLAGTYNEQFF.

This clone was observed a single time. This rearrangement joins TRBV6-4 to TRBJ1-1; 9 bases line up with TRBD1. Germline loops: CDR1 MRHNA, CDR2 SNTAGT. CDR3 size: 13 residues. V trimming: 0 bases; J trimming: 8 bases; junction bases outside the gene matches: 1. CDR3 sequence reads: CASSDSGTGEAFF. The DNA of the CDR3 is TGTGCCAGCAGTGACTCGGGGACAGGGGAAGCTTTCTTT.

This clone was observed once. V usage is TRBV30 and J usage is TRBJ1-3; 9 bases are a match to TRBD1. The CDR3 is 15 amino acids. Germline V CDR1 and CDR2: GTSNPN, SVGIG (reference sequence). V was clipped by 5 bases and J by 0 bases; unmatched bases: 5. CDR3 sequence: CAWSQDRGSGNTIYF. CDR3 nucleotides: TGTGCCTGGTCCCAGGACAGGGGCTCTGGAAACACCATATATTTT.

V gene TRBV3-1 (or the pseudogene TRBV3-2) combines with J gene TRBJ1-2, with TRBD1 matching over 7 bases. Trimming removed 3 bases from V and 5 bases from J; junction bases left unmatched: 15. Germline V CDR1 and CDR2: LGHDT, YNNKEL (reference sequence). The CDR3 loop spans 17 amino acids. The CDR3 loop reads CASSHSAGQTFRYGYTF. As DNA, the CDR3 is TGTGCCAGCAGCCACAGCGCGGGACAGACCTTTCGGTATGGCTACACCTTC.

The chain has TRBV12-3 or TRBV12-4 and TRBJ1-6, with D possibly TRBD1 on 5 matching bases. The V end was cut by 3 bases, the J end by 7 bases, with 7 bases between. The CDR3 totals 13 residues. CDR3 DNA sequence: TGTGCCAGCAGTTTGGGGGGGAATTCACCCCTCCACTTT. Translating gives CASSLGGNSPLHF.

This clone was detected only once. V is TRBV6-1 and J is TRBJ1-2; no definite D call. The CDR3 is 13 residues long. Germline values: CDR1 MNHNS, CDR2 SASEGT. Trimming removed 9 bases from V and 2 bases from J, with 13 bases in between. CDR3 protein: CASKTGGNYGYTF. As DNA, the CDR3 is TGTGCCAGTAAGACTGGCGGAAACTATGGCTACACCTTC.

The V and J genes are TRBV4-1 and TRBJ2-2, with TRBD1 matching 8 bases. V dropped 2 bases and J dropped 4; count of bases not matched to a gene: 6. Looked up from germline, CDR1 is MGHRA and CDR2 is YSYEKL. The CDR3 length is 16 residues. CDR3 sequence reads: CASSQMDRAITGELFF. DNA for the CDR3: TGCGCCAGCAGCCAAATGGACAGGGCTATCACCGGGGAGCTGTTTTTT.

This rearrangement joins TRBV7-9 to TRBJ1-6; D is ambiguous. V dropped 3 bases and J dropped 10 bases, with 10 bases sitting between them. Germline V gene data show CDR1 as SEHNR and CDR2 as FQNEAQ (reference sequence). The CDR3 totals 13 residues. Here the CDR3 DNA reads TGTGCCAGCAGCTTGGCAGATTCCTCACCCCTCCACTTT. This sequence encodes CASSLADSSPLHF.

The gene calls are TRBV6-6 and TRBJ2-2; a weak D match, TRBD2 (6 bases). The V and J ends lost 7 bases and 4 bases respectively, with 19 bases between them. The CDR3 is 16 amino acids. The germline CDR1 and CDR2 sequences are MNHNY and SVGAGI (reference sequence). The CDR3 DNA reads TGTGCCAGCACCCCCCAGCGGGCGGCATCCACCGGGGAGCTGTTTTTT. Its translation: CASTPQRAASTGELFF.